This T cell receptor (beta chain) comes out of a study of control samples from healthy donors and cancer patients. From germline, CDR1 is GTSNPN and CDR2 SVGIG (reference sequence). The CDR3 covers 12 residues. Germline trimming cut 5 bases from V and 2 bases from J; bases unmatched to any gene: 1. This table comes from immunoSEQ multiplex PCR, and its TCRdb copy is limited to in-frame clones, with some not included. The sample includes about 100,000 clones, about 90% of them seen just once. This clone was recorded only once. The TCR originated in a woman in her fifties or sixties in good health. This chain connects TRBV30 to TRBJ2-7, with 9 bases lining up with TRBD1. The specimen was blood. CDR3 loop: CAWGTGPYEQYF. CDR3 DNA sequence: TGTGCCTGGGGGACAGGGCCCTACGAGCAGTACTTC.